The 18 T cell receptor beta chains reported below all come from one sample, sequenced in a study of monozygotic twins with cystic fibrosis. Sequencing used immunoSEQ multiplex PCR; TCRdb keeps in-frame clones, though not all of them. The data show 30,000 to 35,000 clones, around 90% seen once. Sequencing used blood. These receptors all stem from a girl aged 2 to 9 with cystic fibrosis.

The gene calls are TRBV7-2 and TRBJ2-7; D may match TRBD1 or TRBD2 (6 bases each). This CDR3 has 16 amino acids. V was clipped by 5 bases and J by 3 bases, with 20 bases between them. Germline CDR1 reads SGHTA; CDR2 reads FQGNSA. CDR3 region: CASSVNRAGWFYEQYF. CDR3 DNA: TGTGCCAGCAGCGTAAACAGGGCGGGATGGTTCTACGAGCAGTACTTC. Full variable domain (rest looked up from reference TRBV7-2 and TRBJ2-7): GAGVSQSPSNKVTEKGKDVELRCDPISGHTALYWYRQSLGQGLEFLIYFQGNSAPDKSGLPSDRFSAERTGGSVSTLTIQRTQQEDSAVYLCASSVNRAGWFYEQYFGPGTRLTVT.

J is TRBJ2-7 and V is TRBV19; no clear D gene. V was clipped by 4 bases and J by 11 bases, with 21 bases between them. The CDR3 has 14 amino acids. The germline V gene has CDR1 LNHDA and CDR2 SQIVND (reference sequence). The DNA of the CDR3 is TGTGCCAGTAGTACCCCGGTCGAGGCTGGTTGGAAGTACTTC. Its translation: CASSTPVEAGWKYF. The complete variable domain, with remaining parts taken from reference TRBV19 and TRBJ2-7, reads DGGITQSPKYLFRKEGQNVTLSCEQNLNHDAMYWYRQDPGQGLRLIYYSQIVNDFQKGDIAEGYSVSREKKESFPLTVTSAQKNPTAFYLCASSTPVEAGWKYFGPGTRLTVT.

The rearrangement joins TRBV5-8 to TRBJ1-2, with 7 bases that match TRBD1. The CDR3 spans 14 residues. V trimming: 0 bases; J trimming: 4 bases; junction bases outside the gene matches: 3. Germline V CDR1 and CDR2: SGHTS, YDEGEE. As DNA, the CDR3 is TGTGCCAGCAGCTTGGCCGGACAGGTCTATGGCTACACCTTC. This translates into CASSLAGQVYGYTF.

This chain links TRBV5-1 with TRBJ2-5, with D unclear. This CDR3 spans 12 amino acids. Trimming cost V 7 bases and J 5 bases, with 12 bases left between them. CDR1 and CDR2 from the germline V gene are SGHRS and YFSETQ. The chain's CDR3 is CASSSNGETQYF. DNA of the CDR3: TGCGCCAGCTCATCCAACGGGGAGACCCAGTACTTC.

The chain employs TRBV2 and TRBJ2-1, with no clear D. The V end lost 6 bases, the J end lost 8 bases, and 8 bases lay between the germline ends. Germline V CDR1 and CDR2: SNHLY, FYNNEI. This CDR3 is 11 amino acids long. This CDR3 reads CASSVGYEQFF. CDR3 sequence (DNA): TGTGCCAGCAGCGTCGGGTATGAGCAGTTCTTC.

The chain couples TRBV7-2 to TRBJ1-5; D uncertain. With 0 bases removed from V and 5 bases from J, the gap between germline ends came to 5 bases. Per germline, CDR1 SGHTA and CDR2 FQGNSA. This CDR3 region has 13 residues. Written as DNA, the CDR3 is TGTGCCAGCAGCTTAGCAGGGTATCAGCCCCAGCATTTT. Encoded protein: CASSLAGYQPQHF.

This sequence joins TRBV11-2 and TRBJ2-7; TRBD2 matches 11 bases. CDR3 size: 16 residues. Germline CDR1 SGHAT, CDR2 FQNNGV. V lost 5 bases and J lost 4; bases outside the gene matches: 10. The CDR3 here is CASSPRPASGRYEQYF. The CDR3 nucleotides are TGTGCCAGCAGCCCACGCCCAGCTAGCGGGAGGTACGAGCAGTACTTC.

The CDR3 nucleotides read TGTGCCAGCAGTTTTATATACCGGGACAACACTGAAGCTTTCTTT. Translated, it gives CASSFIYRDNTEAFF. V is TRBV5-4 and J is TRBJ1-1; possible D gene TRBD1, 5 bases. The CDR3 is 15 amino acids. The ends were cut back, 5 bases at V and 2 bases at J, with 16 bases in the middle. Germline values: CDR1 SGHNT, CDR2 YYREEE (reference sequence).

V gene TRBV7-9 combines with J gene TRBJ1-1, with D tentatively TRBD1 (5 bases). Germline V gene data show CDR1 as SEHNR and CDR2 as FQNEAQ (reference sequence). Trimming shortened V by 1 base and J by 1 base, and 10 bases separated the two germline ends. The CDR3 is 15 amino acids. CDR3 DNA: TGTGCCAGCAGCTTAGTCAGGGACCCGAACACTGAAGCTTTCTTT. Translation gives CASSLVRDPNTEAFF. Filled out from reference TRBV7-9 and TRBJ1-1, the complete variable domain reads DTGVSQNPRHKITKRGQNVTFRCDPISEHNRLYWYRQTLGQGPEFLTYFQNEAQLEKSRLLSDRFSAERPKGSFSTLEIQRTEQGDSAMYLCASSLVRDPNTEAFFGQGTRLTVV.

V gene TRBV5-6 combines with J gene TRBJ2-1; no reliable D call. Trimming took 0 bases from V and 0 from J, leaving 7 bases between them. Per the germline V gene, CDR1 is SGHDT and CDR2 is YYEEEE. There are 15 residues in the CDR3. The CDR3 loop is CASSLGPSSYNEQFF. Written as DNA, the CDR3 is TGTGCCAGCAGCTTGGGACCGAGCTCCTACAATGAGCAGTTCTTC.

This sequence joins TRBV7-9 and TRBJ2-7; maybe TRBD1 (6 bases). This CDR3 is 14 amino acids long. The germline V gene has CDR1 SEHNR and CDR2 FQNEAQ (reference sequence). Trimming stripped 3 bases from V and 1 base from J, with 10 bases between. CDR3 sequence: CASSFPGQSYEQYF. The CDR3 DNA reads TGTGCCAGCAGCTTTCCAGGACAGTCCTACGAGCAGTACTTC.

The CDR3 bases are TGTGCCAGCAGTCCCGTGGTAGGGACTAGCGGGAGCAGGGAATCCTACAATGAGCAGTTCTTC. Its protein product is CASSPVVGTSGSRESYNEQFF. This chain uses TRBV28 with TRBJ2-1; TRBD2 matches at 14 bases. The CDR3 sequence is 21 residues long. Losses at the gene ends were 5 bases for V and 1 base for J; bases not matched to a gene: 16. Germline values: CDR1 MDHEN, CDR2 SYDVKM.

V and J are TRBV30 and TRBJ1-1; D not certain. The CDR3 consists of 13 residues. CDR1 is GTSNPN and CDR2 is SVGIG in the germline V gene (reference sequence). V lost 4 bases to trimming and J lost 0 bases, with 9 bases between them. The CDR3 is CAWTTRLNTEAFF. The CDR3 DNA reads TGTGCCTGGACTACCAGGTTGAACACTGAAGCTTTCTTT. The variable domain in full, completed from reference TRBV30 and TRBJ1-1, reads SQTIHQWPATLVQPVGSPLSLECTVEGTSNPNLYWYRQAAGRGLQLLFYSVGIGQISSEVPQNLSASRPQDRQFILSSKKLLLSDSGFYLCAWTTRLNTEAFFGQGTRLTVV.

The chain employs TRBV9 and TRBJ1-2; 9 bases are a match to TRBD1. Germline V gene data show CDR1 as SGDLS and CDR2 as YYNGEE. The CDR3 totals 17 residues. Germline trimming cut 0 bases from V and 7 bases from J; bases unmatched to any gene: 13. The chain's CDR3 is CASSVGGQGAGSGGYTF. CDR3 nucleotide sequence: TGTGCCAGCAGCGTAGGGGGACAGGGCGCGGGGTCGGGTGGCTACACCTTC.

The chain employs TRBV9 and TRBJ2-5; D ambiguous. Trimming took off 0 bases at V and 3 bases at J, with 12 bases between the two ends. CDR1 is SGDLS and CDR2 is YYNGEE in the germline V gene. This CDR3 has 15 residues. The CDR3 DNA is TGTGCCAGCAGCGTAGCTACGGTGTCGGAAGAGACCCAGTACTTC. Its protein is CASSVATVSEETQYF. The full variable domain, in which reference TRBV9 and TRBJ2-5 provide the parts outside the CDR3, is DSGVTQTPKHLITATGQRVTLRCSPRSGDLSVYWYQQSLDQGLQFLIQYYNGEERAKGNILERFSAQQFPDLHSELNLSSLELGDSALYFCASSVATVSEETQYFGPGTRLLVL.

The chain is built from TRBV5-1 and TRBJ2-5; D unclear. CDR3 length: 14 residues. V shed 3 bases and J shed 2 bases, with 11 bases lying between them. CDR1 is SGHRS and CDR2 is YFSETQ in the germline V gene. CDR3 coding DNA: TGCGCCAGCAGCTACACCGGGTCTCAAGAGACCCAGTACTTC. It is translated as CASSYTGSQETQYF.

To note about this clone: One junction end disagrees with the germline gene, perhaps due to a read error. The rearrangement joins TRBV10-3 to TRBJ2-1, with D perhaps TRBD1 (5 bases). Germline V gene data show CDR1 as ENHRY and CDR2 as SYGVKD. This CDR3 comprises 13 residues. The CDR3 protein is CAIRPDNYDEQFF. The CDR3 DNA is TGTGCCATCAGGCCGGACAACTACGATGAGCAGTTCTTC.

V gene TRBV30 combines with J gene TRBJ1-5, with 10 nucleotides matching TRBD1. J lost 2 bases, V lost 0 bases, and 1 base had no gene match. This CDR3 comprises 15 residues. Germline V CDR1 and CDR2: GTSNPN, SVGIG (reference sequence). CDR3 bases: TGTGCCTGGAGTGTAGGGACAGGGGGCAATCAGCCCCAGCATTTT. Amino acids: CAWSVGTGGNQPQHF.